This T cell receptor (beta chain) was recorded in a study of regulatory T cells in long-lasting Graves disease. Sequencing libraries for TCR beta were prepared with iRepertoire HTBI primers and Arm-PCR of CDR3 regions. TCRdb called the multiplex PCR reads again in MiXCR, with one record for every CDR3 protein. Of some 340,000 distinct CDR3 sequences in the sample, about 12% are singletons; the top ten hold under 20%. This clonotype appeared many times. As to time point: newly diagnosed GD, antithyroid drugs for less than 3 months. Generation of the TCR library employed RNA extracted from PBMCs. The CDR3 loop spans 18 amino acids. V trimming: 5 bases; J trimming: 3 bases; junction bases outside the gene matches: 10. Germline-derived CDR1 and CDR2 are MNHEY and SMNVEV (reference sequence). These data also featured in a second study, about T cells in Graves' hyperthyroidism and ophthalmopathy. From that second work: Hyperthyroidism patients were newly diagnosed, had disease duration under 2 months, and were aged 18 to 65 years.

The TCR originated in a woman between 18 and 30 years old with Graves disease. Here the sequenced sample was peripheral blood mononuclear cells (PBMCs), taken at new diagnosis, from a patient treated with antithyroid drugs. The chain is built from TRBV27 and TRBJ2-3; 14 bases map to TRBD2. CDR3 DNA: TGTGCCAGCAGTCCCGGGACTAGCGGGAGATTTCATACAGATACGCAGTATTTT. Its translation: CASSPGTSGRFHTDTQYF.